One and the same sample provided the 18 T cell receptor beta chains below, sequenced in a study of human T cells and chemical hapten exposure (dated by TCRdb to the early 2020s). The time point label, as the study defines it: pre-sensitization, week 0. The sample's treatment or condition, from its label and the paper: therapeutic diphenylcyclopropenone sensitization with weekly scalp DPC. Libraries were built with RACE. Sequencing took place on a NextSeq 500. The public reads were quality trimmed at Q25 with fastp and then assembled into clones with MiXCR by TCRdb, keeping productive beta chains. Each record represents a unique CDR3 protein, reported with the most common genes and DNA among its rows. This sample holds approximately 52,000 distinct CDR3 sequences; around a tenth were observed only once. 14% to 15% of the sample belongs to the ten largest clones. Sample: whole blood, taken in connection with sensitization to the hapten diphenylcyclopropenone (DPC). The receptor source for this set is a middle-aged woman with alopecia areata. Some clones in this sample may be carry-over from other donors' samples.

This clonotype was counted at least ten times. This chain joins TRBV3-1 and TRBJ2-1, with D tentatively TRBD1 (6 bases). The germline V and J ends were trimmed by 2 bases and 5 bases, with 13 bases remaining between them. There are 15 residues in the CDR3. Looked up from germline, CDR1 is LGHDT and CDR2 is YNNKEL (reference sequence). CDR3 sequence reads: CASSQYRVYDNEQFF. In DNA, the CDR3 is TGTGCCAGCAGCCAATACAGGGTTTACGACAATGAGCAGTTCTTC.

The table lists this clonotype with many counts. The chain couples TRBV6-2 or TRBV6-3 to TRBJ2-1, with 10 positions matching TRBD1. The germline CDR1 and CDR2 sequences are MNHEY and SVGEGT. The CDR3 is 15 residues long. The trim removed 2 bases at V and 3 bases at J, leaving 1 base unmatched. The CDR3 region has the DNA TGTGCCAGCAGTTACGACAGGGGGCTCTACAATGAGCAGTTCTTC. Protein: CASSYDRGLYNEQFF.

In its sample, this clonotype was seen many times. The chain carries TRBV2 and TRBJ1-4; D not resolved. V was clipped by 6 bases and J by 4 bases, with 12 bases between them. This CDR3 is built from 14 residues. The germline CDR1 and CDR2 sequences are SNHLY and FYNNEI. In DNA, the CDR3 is TGTGCCAGCAGCATGGACGGAAATAATGAAAAACTGTTTTTT. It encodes CASSMDGNNEKLFF.

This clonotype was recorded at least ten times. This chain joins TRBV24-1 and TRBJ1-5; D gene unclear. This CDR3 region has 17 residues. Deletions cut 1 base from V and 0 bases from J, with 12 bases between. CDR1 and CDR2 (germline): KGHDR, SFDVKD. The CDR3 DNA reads TGTGCCACCAGTGATTTTGGCAGACTTCATAGCAATCAGCCCCAGCATTTT. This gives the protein CATSDFGRLHSNQPQHF.

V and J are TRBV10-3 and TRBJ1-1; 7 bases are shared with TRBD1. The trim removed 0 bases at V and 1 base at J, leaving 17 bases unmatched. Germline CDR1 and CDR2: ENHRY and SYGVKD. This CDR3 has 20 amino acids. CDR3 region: CAISESVRGKNLWSNTEAFF. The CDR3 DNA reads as TGTGCCATCAGTGAGTCTGTCAGGGGGAAGAATTTATGGTCGAACACTGAAGCTTTCTTT.

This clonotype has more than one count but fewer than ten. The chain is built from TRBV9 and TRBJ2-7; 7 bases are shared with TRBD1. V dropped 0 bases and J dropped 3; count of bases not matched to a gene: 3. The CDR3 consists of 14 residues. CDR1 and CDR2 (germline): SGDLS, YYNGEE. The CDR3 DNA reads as TGTGCCAGCAGCGTAGGGCCAGGGGGCTACGAGCAGTACTTC. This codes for CASSVGPGGYEQYF.

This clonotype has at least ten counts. CDR3 bases: TGCAGTGCTAGACCGTCCTTCACAGCGAACACCGGGGAGCTGTTTTTT. Translated: CSARPSFTANTGELFF. The chain joins TRBV20-1 to TRBJ2-2; D is uncertain. The ends were cut back, 2 bases at V and 0 bases at J, with 13 bases in the middle. The CDR3 length is 16 residues. Germline V gives CDR1 DFQATT, CDR2 SNEGSKA (reference sequence).

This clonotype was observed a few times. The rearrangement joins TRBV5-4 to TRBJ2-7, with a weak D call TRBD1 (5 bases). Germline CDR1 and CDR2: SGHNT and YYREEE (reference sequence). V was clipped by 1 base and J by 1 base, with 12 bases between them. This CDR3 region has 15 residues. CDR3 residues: CASSLLQAPSYEQYF. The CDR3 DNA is TGTGCCAGCAGCTTGTTACAGGCGCCTTCCTACGAGCAGTACTTC.

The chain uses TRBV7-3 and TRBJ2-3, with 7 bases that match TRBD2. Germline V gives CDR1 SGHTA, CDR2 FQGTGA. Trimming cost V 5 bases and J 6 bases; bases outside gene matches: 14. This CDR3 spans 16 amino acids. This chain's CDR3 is CASSTPGGPGGDTQYF. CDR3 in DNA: TGTGCCAGCAGCACACCCGGGGGACCCGGGGGGGATACGCAGTATTTT. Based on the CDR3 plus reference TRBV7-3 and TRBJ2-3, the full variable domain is GAGVSQTPSNKVTEKGKYVELRCDPISGHTALYWYRQSLGQGPEFLIYFQGTGAADDSGLPNDRFFAVRPEGSVSTLKIQRTERGDSAVYLCASSTPGGPGGDTQYFGPGTRLTVL.

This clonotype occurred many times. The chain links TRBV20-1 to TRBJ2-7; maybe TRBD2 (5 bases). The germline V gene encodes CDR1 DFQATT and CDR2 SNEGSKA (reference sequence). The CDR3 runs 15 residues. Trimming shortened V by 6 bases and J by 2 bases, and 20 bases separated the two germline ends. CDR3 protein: CSALRTASSPYEQYF. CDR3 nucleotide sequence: TGCAGTGCCCTCCGGACGGCTAGCTCGCCCTACGAGCAGTACTTC.

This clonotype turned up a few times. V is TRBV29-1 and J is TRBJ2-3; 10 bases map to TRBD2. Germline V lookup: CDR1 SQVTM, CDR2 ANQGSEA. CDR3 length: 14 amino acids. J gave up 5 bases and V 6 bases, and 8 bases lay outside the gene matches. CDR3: CSVDLAGVGDTQYF. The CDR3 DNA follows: TGCAGCGTCGACCTAGCGGGGGTTGGAGATACGCAGTATTTT.

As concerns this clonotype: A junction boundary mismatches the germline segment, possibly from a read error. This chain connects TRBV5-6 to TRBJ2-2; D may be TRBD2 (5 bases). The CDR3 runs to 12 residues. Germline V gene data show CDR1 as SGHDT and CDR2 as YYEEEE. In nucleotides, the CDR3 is TGTGCCAGCAGTCCCCCGACCGGGGAGCTGCTTTTT. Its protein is CASSPPTGELLF.

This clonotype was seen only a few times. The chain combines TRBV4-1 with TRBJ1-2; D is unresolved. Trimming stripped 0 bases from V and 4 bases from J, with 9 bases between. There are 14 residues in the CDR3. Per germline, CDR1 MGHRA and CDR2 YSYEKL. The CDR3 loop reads CASSQDARLYGYTF. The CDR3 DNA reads TGCGCCAGCAGCCAAGATGCCAGACTCTATGGCTACACCTTC.

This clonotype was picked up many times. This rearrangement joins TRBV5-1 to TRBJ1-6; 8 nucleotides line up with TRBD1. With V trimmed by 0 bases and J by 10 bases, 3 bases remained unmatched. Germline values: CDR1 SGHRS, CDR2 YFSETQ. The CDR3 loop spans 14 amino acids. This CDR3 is CASSLGQGNSPLHF. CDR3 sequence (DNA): TGCGCCAGCAGCTTGGGACAGGGGAACTCACCCCTCCACTTT.

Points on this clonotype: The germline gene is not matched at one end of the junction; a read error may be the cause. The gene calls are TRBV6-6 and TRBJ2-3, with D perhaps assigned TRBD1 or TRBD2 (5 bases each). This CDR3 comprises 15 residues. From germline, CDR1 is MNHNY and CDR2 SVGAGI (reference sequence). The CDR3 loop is CASSYQEGRTGTQYF. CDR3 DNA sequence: TGTGCCAGCAGTTACCAAGAGGGGCGCACAGGTACGCAGTATTTT.

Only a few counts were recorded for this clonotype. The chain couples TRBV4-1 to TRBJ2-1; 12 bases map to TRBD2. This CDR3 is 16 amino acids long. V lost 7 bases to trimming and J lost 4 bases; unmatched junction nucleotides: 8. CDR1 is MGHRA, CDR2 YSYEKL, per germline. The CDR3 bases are TGCGCCAGCAAAAGAGCCGGGACTAGCGGGTACAATGAGCAGTTCTTC. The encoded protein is CASKRAGTSGYNEQFF.

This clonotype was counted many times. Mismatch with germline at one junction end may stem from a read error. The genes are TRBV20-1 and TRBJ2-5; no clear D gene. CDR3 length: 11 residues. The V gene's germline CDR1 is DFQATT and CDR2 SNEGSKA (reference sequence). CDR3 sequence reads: CSGADHETQYF. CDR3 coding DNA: TGCAGTGGGGCGGACCACGAGACCCAGTACTTC.

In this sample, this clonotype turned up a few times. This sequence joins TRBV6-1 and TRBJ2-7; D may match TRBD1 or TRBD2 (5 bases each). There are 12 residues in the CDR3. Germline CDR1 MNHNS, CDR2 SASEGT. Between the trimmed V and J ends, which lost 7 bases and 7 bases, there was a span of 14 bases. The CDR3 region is CASIRGSLEQYF. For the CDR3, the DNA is TGTGCCAGCATCCGGGGCAGCCTTGAGCAGTACTTC.